One and the same sample provided the 12 T cell receptor beta chains below, sequenced in a study of regulatory T cells in long-lasting Graves disease. Construction of TCR beta libraries relied on iRepertoire HTBI primers and on Arm-PCR targeting CDR3 regions. MiXCR, applied by TCRdb to the multiplex PCR reads, yields one record per CDR3 protein. The table includes roughly 530,000 distinct CDR3 sequences, around 16% detected once. Time point described: newly diagnosed GD, antithyroid drugs for less than 3 months. Generation of the TCR library employed RNA extracted from PBMCs. These data also formed part of another study, on T cells in Graves' hyperthyroidism and ophthalmopathy.

The material was peripheral blood mononuclear cells (PBMCs), obtained at new diagnosis, from a patient treated with antithyroid drugs. These receptors came from a middle-aged woman with Graves disease.

The chain carries TRBV12-3 or TRBV12-4 and TRBJ1-4, with TRBD1 identical over 11 bases. The CDR3 sequence is 18 residues long. The V gene end was trimmed by 5 bases and the J gene end by 4 bases; junction bases not matched to a gene: 12. CDR3 protein: CASSQGTGGWGLNEKLFF. The CDR3 DNA sequence: TGTGCCAGCAGTCAAGGGACAGGGGGATGGGGCCTTAATGAAAAACTGTTTTTT.

Many counts were recorded for this clonotype. The V gene is TRBV20-1, the J gene TRBJ1-1, with D possibly TRBD1 on 5 matching bases. The length of the CDR3 is 13 residues. Germline V gives CDR1 DFQATT, CDR2 SNEGSKA (reference sequence). Trimming removed 8 bases at V and 5 bases at J, with 18 bases between. CDR3 coding DNA: TGCAGTACGACCGGGGGAGCGGGGACTGAAGCTTTCTTT. Its translation is CSTTGGAGTEAFF.

This clonotype was observed a few times. The CDR3, as DNA: TGCAGTGCTAGAATTACAGCAAACACCATATATTTT. It specifies CSARITANTIYF. The rearrangement uses TRBV20-1 and TRBJ1-3; D remains ambiguous. The germline V gene has CDR1 DFQATT and CDR2 SNEGSKA (reference sequence). This CDR3 has 12 amino acids. Trimming stripped 2 bases from V and 6 bases from J, with 8 bases between.

Worth noting for this clonotype: Just one base apart from a much larger clone, this may be a read error. This chain joins TRBV10-3 and TRBJ2-7, with 11 bases that match TRBD2. The length of the CDR3 is 15 residues. Per the germline V gene, CDR1 is ENHRY and CDR2 is SYGVKD. Trimming at V came to 6 bases and at J to 7 bases, leaving 11 bases not matched to a gene. CDR3 coding DNA: TGTGCCATCAGCCAGGGGACTAGCGGTTACAATGAGCAGTACTTC. This codes for CAISQGTSGYNEQYF.

Many counts were recorded for this clonotype. The chain couples TRBV6-5 to TRBJ1-1; D is undetermined. V was pared by 2 bases and J by 2 bases, with 6 bases between. The germline V gene encodes CDR1 MNHEY and CDR2 SVGAGI. The CDR3 is 13 amino acids. CDR3 in amino acids: CASSYLKNTEAFF. Here the CDR3 DNA reads TGTGCCAGCAGTTACCTGAAAAACACTGAAGCTTTCTTT.

J is TRBJ2-7 and V is TRBV20-1; 10 bases line up with TRBD1. The CDR3 consists of 14 residues. The ends lost 5 bases at V and 3 bases at J; junction bases unmatched: 7. Germline assignment: CDR1 DFQATT and CDR2 SNEGSKA (reference sequence). DNA for the CDR3: TGCAGTGCTGACCAGACAGGGGGCTTCTACGAGCAGTACTTC. Translation gives CSADQTGGFYEQYF.

This clonotype came up a few times. V is TRBV4-1 and J is TRBJ2-7; D call uncertain. The CDR3 runs 15 residues. Germline loops: CDR1 MGHRA, CDR2 YSYEKL. The V end lost 2 bases, the J end lost 7 bases, and 18 bases lay between the germline ends. The CDR3 loop is CASSQRDSSSREQYF. CDR3 DNA sequence: TGCGCCAGCAGCCAACGAGACTCAAGCTCGAGGGAGCAGTACTTC.

This clonotype was found many times. The chain links TRBV2 to TRBJ2-3; D not certain. Looked up from germline, CDR1 is SNHLY and CDR2 is FYNNEI. CDR3 length: 13 residues. V lost 2 bases, J lost 5 bases, and 8 bases lay in between. CDR3 amino acids: CASSEMVGDTQYF. Here the CDR3 DNA reads TGTGCCAGCAGTGAAATGGTGGGAGATACGCAGTATTTT. Combining the CDR3 with reference TRBV2 and TRBJ2-3 gives the whole variable domain EPEVTQTPSHQVTQMGQEVILRCVPISNHLYFYWYRQILGQKVEFLVSFYNNEISEKSEIFDDQFSVERPDGSNFTLKIRSTKLEDSAMYFCASSEMVGDTQYFGPGTRLTVL.

Ten or more counts support this clonotype. The gene calls are TRBV5-1 and TRBJ1-1; 10 bases map to TRBD1. This CDR3 is 14 amino acids long. CDR1 SGHRS and CDR2 YFSETQ come from the germline V gene. Unmatched junction bases numbered 2, after V lost 0 bases and J lost 6 bases. CDR3 sequence (DNA): TGCGCCAGCAGCTTGGGACAGGGGGCCTCTGAAGCTTTCTTT. Its translation is CASSLGQGASEAFF.

The V call is TRBV9, the J call TRBJ1-1; D unclear. The CDR3 totals 14 residues. Germline CDR1 reads SGDLS; CDR2 reads YYNGEE. V was pared by 6 bases and J by 7 bases, with 19 bases between. The CDR3 DNA reads TGTGCCAGCACCGACCAACCCACGGGCATTGAAGCTTTCTTT. Translation: CASTDQPTGIEAFF.

This clonotype was counted between two and nine times. Here the CDR3 reads CASSLAVGGGTYGYTF. The CDR3 nucleotides are TGTGCCAGCAGCTTGGCGGTAGGGGGGGGCACCTATGGCTACACCTTC. The genes are TRBV5-4 and TRBJ1-2; D may be TRBD1 (6 bases). Between the trimmed V and J ends, which lost 0 bases and 4 bases, there was a span of 16 bases. Per germline, CDR1 SGHNT and CDR2 YYREEE (reference sequence). This CDR3 comprises 16 residues.

At least ten counts were recorded for this clonotype. The chain combines TRBV20-1 with TRBJ2-7; TRBD2 agrees at 13 bases. Losses at the gene ends were 6 bases for V and 0 bases for J; bases not matched to a gene: 8. CDR1 and CDR2 from the germline V gene are DFQATT and SNEGSKA (reference sequence). The CDR3 sequence is 16 residues long. The chain's CDR3 is CSAIGTSGAFSYEQYF. The CDR3 region has the DNA TGCAGTGCCATCGGGACTAGCGGGGCCTTCTCCTACGAGCAGTACTTC.